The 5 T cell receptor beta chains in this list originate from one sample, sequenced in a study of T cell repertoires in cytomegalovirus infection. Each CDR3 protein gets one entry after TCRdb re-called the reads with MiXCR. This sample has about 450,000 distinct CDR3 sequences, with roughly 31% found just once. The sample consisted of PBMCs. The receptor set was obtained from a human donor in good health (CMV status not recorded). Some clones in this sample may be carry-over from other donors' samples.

In nucleotides, the CDR3 is TGTGCCATCAGTGACCGAGGACAGGGGTTGGGCGAGCAGTACTTC. Protein sequence: CAISDRGQGLGEQYF. The rearrangement uses TRBV10-3 and TRBJ2-7, with TRBD1 matching 9 bases. With 3 bases clipped from V and 6 bases from J, the junction kept 9 bases outside the gene matches. This CDR3 has 15 amino acids. Germline V gene lookup returns CDR1 ENHRY and CDR2 SYGVKD.

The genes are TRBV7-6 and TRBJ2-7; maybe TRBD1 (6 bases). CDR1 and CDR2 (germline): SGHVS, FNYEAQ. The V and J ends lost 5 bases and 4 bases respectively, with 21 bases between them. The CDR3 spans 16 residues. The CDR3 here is CASSGGLGAGEYEQYF. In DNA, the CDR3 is TGTGCCAGCAGCGGTGGTTTGGGGGCCGGAGAATACGAGCAGTACTTC.

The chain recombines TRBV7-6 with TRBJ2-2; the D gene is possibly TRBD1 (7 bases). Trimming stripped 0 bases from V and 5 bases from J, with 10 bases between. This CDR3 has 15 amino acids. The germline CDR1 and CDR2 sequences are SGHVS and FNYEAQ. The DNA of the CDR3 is TGTGCCAGCAGCTTAGCGGCAGGGGGGACCGGGGAGCTGTTTTTT. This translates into CASSLAAGGTGELFF.

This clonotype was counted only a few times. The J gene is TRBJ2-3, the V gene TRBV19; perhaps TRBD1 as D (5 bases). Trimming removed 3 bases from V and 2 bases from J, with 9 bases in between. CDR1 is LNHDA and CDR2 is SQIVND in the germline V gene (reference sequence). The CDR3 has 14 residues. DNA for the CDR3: TGTGCCAGTAGTATTCAAGGGGTCACAGATACGCAGTATTTT. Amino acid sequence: CASSIQGVTDTQYF.

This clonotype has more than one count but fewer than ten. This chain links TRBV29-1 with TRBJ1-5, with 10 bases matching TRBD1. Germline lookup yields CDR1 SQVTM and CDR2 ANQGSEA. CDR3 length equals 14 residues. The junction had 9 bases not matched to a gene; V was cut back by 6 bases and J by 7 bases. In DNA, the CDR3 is TGCAGCGTCTCTGGGACAGGGGTTTGGCAGCCCCAGCATTTT. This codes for CSVSGTGVWQPQHF.